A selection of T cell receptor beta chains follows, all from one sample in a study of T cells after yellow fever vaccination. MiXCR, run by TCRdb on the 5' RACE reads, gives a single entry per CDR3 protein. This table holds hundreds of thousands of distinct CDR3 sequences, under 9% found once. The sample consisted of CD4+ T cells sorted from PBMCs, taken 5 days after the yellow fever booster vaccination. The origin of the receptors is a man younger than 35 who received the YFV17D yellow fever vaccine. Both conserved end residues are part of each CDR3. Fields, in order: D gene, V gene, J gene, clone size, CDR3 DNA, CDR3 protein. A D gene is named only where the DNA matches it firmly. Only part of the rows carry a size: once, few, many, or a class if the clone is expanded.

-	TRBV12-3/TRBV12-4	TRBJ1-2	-	TGTGCCAGCAGATCCGATAATTTCCCATATGGCTACACCTTC	CASRSDNFPYGYTF
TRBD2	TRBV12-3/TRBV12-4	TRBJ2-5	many	TGTGCCAGCAGTTTCCCGGTCCCCCGGGGGGCCCAGTACTTC	CASSFPVPRGAQYF
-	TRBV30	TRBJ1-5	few	TGTGCCTGGACCCCCGGGGGGCAAGGTCAGCCCCAGCATTTT	CAWTPGGQGQPQHF
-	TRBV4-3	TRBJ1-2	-	TGCGCCAGCAGCCGACTGCCGGGGTCCTATGGCTACACCTTC	CASSRLPGSYGYTF
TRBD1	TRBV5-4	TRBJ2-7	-	TGTGCCAGCAGCTTGGGACAGGGAGACTACGAGCAGTACTTC	CASSLGQGDYEQYF
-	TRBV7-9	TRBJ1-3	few	TGTGCCAGCAGCCCTACAATCTCTGGAAACACCATATATTTT	CASSPTISGNTIYF
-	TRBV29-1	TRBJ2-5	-	TGCAGCGTTGAGGCCCCGACTAGGCGGGAGACCCAGTACTTC	CSVEAPTRRETQYF
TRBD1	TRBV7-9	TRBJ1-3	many	TGTGCCAGCAGCTTTACAGGGGCTGGAAACACCATATATTTT	CASSFTGAGNTIYF
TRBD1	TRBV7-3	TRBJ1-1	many	TGTGCCAGCAGCGCTTTGGGGACAGTGAACACTGAAGCTTTCTTT	CASSALGTVNTEAFF
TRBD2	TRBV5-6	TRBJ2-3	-	TGTGCCAGCAGCTTGATTGCGGGGGGGCGGTCAGATACGCAGTATTTT	CASSLIAGGRSDTQYF
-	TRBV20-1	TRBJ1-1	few	TGCAGTGCTGGCGGGGGGGCCCGGGGGCGGATCACTGAAGCTTTCTTT	CSAGGGARGRITEAFF
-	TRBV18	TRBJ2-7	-	TGTGCCAGCTCACCAATCGGCAGCGGAGGATACGAGCAGTACTTC	CASSPIGSGGYEQYF
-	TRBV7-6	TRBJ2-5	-	TGTGCCAGCAGCTCACAGGGTTCTGTGGAGACCCAGTACTTC	CASSSQGSVETQYF
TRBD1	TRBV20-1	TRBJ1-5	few	TGCAGTGCTAGAGCTCCGGGACAGGACCCCAATCAGCCCCAGCATTTT	CSARAPGQDPNQPQHF
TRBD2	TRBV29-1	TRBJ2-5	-	TGCAGCGTGGGGGTAGCGGGGGGGAAAGAGACCCAGTACTTC	CSVGVAGGKETQYF
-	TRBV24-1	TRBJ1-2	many	TGTGCCACCAGTGATTTCGGGCAGAGCTACACCTTC	CATSDFGQSYTF
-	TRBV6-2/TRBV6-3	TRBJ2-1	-	TGTGCCAGCAGTCCTGACTACATGCCGGGCAATGAGCAGTTCTTC	CASSPDYMPGNEQFF
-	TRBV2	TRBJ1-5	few	TGTGCCAGCCGGTTCAACAGCAATCAGCCCCAGCATTTT	CASRFNSNQPQHF
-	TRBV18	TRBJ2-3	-	TGTGCCAGCTCACCACCAGGGTTTAGCACAGATACGCAGTATTTT	CASSPPGFSTDTQYF
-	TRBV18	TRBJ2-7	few	TGTGCCAGCTCACCACCGGGCTCTAGCTCCTACGAGCAGTACTTC	CASSPPGSSSYEQYF
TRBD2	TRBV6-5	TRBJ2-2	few	TGTGCCAGCAGTTTGAAAGCGGGGGGAACCGGGGAGCTGTTTTTT	CASSLKAGGTGELFF
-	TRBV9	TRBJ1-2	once	TGTGCCAGCAGCGGGACCACAGGGAGCTATGGCTACACCTTC	CASSGTTGSYGYTF
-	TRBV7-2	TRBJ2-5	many	TGTGCCAGCAGCGATCGAGCGCGGGGTCAAGAGACCCAGTACTTC	CASSDRARGQETQYF
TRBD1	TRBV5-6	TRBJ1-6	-	TGTGCCAGCAGCTCGAACGGACAGGGGGTAAATTCACCCCTCCACTTT	CASSSNGQGVNSPLHF
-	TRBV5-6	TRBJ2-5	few	TGTGCCAGCAGCTTGGGGCCCGGACCGGGCTATGGGACCCAGTACTTC	CASSLGPGPGYGTQYF
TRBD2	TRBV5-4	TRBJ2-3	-	TGTGCCAGCAGCTCCTTCTTTAGCGGGGGGGCCAGAACAGATACGCAGTATTTT	CASSSFFSGGARTDTQYF
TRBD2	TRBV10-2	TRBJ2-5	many	TGCGCCAGCAGTGAGCTAGCGGGGGGTGCGTACCAAGAGACCCAGTACTTC	CASSELAGGAYQETQYF
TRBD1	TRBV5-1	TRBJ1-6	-	TGCGCCAGCAGCTTGTCTGGACAGGGAGATTCACCCCTCCACTTT	CASSLSGQGDSPLHF
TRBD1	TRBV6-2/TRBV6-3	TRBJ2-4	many	TGTGCCAGCAGTCCCAGGGGGCAATCTCCGCGGGCCAAAAACATTCAGTACTTC	CASSPRGQSPRAKNIQYF
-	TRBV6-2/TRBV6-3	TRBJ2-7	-	TGTGCCAGCAGCCTTACCTACGAGCAGTACTTC	CASSLTYEQYF
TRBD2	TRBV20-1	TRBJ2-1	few	TGCAGTGCTCCACCGGGCGGGGGGGCGACGGAGCAGTTCTTC	CSAPPGGGATEQFF
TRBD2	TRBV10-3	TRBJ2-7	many	TGTGCCATCAGTGATGATCTAGCGGGGAGTTACTACGAGCAGTACTTC	CAISDDLAGSYYEQYF
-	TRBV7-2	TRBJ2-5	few	TGTGCCAGCAGCTTAGAGCTGGGTAGGAGAGAGACCCAGTACTTC	CASSLELGRRETQYF
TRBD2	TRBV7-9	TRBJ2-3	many	TGTGCCAGCAGCCCCAAGGGTAGCGGGGGCGCCGGGGGAGATACGCAGTATTTT	CASSPKGSGGAGGDTQYF
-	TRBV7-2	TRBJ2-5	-	TGTGCCAGCACCGGGGGCGGGGGCGGGACCCAGTACTTC	CASTGGGGGTQYF
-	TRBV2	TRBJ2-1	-	TGTGCCAGCACGCTTTTACCCCAGGGCAATGAGCAGTTCTTC	CASTLLPQGNEQFF
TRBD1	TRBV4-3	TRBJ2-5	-	TGCGCCAGCAGCCAAGATCAAAGGACAGGGGGTCCGTACCAAGAGACCCAGTACTTC	CASSQDQRTGGPYQETQYF
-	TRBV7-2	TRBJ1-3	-	TGTGCCAGCAGCTTTACAGGGTGGGACACCATATATTTT	CASSFTGWDTIYF
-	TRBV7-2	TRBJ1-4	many	TGTGCCAGCAGCTTAGCCCAGCGTGAAAAACTGTTTTTT	CASSLAQREKLFF
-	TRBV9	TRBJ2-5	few	TGTGCCAGCAGCGGAGGAGGGGGCGGGGAGACCCAGTACTTC	CASSGGGGGETQYF
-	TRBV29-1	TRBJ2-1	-	TGCAGCGTGGCGGTTCGGGGCGGGAATGAGCAGTTCTTC	CSVAVRGGNEQFF
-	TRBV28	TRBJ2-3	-	TGTGCCAGCAGGGCCGGGGGTATTACAGATACGCAGTATTTT	CASRAGGITDTQYF
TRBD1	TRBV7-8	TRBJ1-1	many	TGTGCCAGCAGCTCGACAGGGAATCGGTTTTACACTGAAGCTTTCTTT	CASSSTGNRFYTEAFF
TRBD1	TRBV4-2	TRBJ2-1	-	TGTGCCAGCAGCCAAGCAGGTGCGGGTGGACAGGTCCTATTCTTC	CASSQAGAGGQVLFF